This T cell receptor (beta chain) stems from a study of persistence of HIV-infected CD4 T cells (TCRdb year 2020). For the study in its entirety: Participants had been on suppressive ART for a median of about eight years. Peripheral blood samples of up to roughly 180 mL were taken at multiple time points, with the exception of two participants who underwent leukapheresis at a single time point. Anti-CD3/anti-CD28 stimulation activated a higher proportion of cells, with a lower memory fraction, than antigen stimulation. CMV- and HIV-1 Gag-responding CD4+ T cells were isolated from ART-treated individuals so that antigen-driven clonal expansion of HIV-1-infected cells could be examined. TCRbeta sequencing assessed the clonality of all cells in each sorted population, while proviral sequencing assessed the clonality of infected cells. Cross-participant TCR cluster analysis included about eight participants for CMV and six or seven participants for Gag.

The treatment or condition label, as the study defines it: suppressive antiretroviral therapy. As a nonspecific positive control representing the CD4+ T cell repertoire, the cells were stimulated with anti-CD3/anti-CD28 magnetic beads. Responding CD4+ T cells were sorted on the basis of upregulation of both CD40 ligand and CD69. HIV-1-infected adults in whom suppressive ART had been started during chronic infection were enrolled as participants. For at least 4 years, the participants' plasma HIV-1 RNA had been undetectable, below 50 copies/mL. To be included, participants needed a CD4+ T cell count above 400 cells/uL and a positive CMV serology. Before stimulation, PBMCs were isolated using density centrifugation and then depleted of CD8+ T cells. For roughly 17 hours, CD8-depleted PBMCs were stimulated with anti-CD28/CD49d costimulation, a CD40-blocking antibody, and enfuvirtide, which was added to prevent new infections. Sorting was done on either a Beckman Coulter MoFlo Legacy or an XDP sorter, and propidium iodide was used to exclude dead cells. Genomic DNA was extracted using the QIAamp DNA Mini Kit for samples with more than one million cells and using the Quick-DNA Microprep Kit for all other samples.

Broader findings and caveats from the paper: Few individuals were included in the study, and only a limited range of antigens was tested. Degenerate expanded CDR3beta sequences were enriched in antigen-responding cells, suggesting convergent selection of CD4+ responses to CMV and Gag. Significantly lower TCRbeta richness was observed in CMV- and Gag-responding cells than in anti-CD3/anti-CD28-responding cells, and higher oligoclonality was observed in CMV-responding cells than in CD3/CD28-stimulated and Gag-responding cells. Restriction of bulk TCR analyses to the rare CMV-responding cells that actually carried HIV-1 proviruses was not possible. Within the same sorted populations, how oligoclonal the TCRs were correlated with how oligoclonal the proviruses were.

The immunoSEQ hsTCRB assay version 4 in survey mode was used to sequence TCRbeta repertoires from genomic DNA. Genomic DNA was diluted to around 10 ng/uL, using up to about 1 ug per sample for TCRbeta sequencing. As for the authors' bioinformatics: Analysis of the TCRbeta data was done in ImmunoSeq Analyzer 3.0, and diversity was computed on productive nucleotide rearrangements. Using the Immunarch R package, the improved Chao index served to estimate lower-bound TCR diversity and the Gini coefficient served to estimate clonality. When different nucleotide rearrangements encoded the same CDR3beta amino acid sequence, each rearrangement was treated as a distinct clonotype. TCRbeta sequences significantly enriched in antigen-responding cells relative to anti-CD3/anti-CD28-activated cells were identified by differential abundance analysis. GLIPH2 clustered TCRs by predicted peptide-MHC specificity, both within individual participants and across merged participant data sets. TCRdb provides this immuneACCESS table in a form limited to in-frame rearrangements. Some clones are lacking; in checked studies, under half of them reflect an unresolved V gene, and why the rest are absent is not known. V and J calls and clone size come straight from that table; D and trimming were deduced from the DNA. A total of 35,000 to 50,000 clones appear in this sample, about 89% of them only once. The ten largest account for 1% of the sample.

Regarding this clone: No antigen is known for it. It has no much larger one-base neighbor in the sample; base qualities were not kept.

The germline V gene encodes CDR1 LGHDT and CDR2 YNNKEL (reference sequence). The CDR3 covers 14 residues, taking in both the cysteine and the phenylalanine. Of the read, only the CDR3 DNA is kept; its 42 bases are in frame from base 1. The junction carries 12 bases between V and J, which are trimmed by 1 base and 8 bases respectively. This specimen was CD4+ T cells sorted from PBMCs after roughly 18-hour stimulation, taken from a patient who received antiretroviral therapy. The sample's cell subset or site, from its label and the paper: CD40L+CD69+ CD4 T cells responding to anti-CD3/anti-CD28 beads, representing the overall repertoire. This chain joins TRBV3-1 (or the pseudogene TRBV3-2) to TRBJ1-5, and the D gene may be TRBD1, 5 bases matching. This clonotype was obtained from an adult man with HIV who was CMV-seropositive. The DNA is TGTGCCAGCAGCCAAGGATACGGGGGTGAGCCCCAGCATTTT. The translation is CASSQGYGGEPQHF.